The clone carrying this T cell receptor beta chain occurred a few times. Its antigen is not known. This CDR3 contains 14 residues. Trimming shortened V by 1 base and J by 7 bases, and 14 bases separated the two germline ends. Germline CDR1 reads GTSNPN; CDR2 reads SVGIG (reference sequence). The source of the sample is a study of beta chain features in type 1 diabetes. Findings and caveats of the study: Patients showed naive, central memory and Treg TCRB repertoires that appeared more similar than those of healthy donors. Highly expressing activated T cells could be over-counted with a cDNA template. Individuals with type 1 diabetes displayed fewer insertions and more deletions at VDJ junctions.

Investigators reverse transcribed all isolated RNA, so they sequenced expressed TCRB transcripts. Only in-frame clones appear in the TCRdb table, and some are missing; sequencing was by immunoSEQ multiplex PCR. The profile shows a few hundred thousand clones, around a fifth of them singletons. Sequencing was performed on naive CD4+ T cells from blood. The sequence derives from a woman aged 18 to 35 in good health. The chain joins TRBV30 to TRBJ2-4; D not certain. The CDR3 loop is CAWSANSLLNIQYF. The CDR3 DNA reads TGTGCCTGGAGTGCGAACAGCCTGTTGAACATTCAGTACTTC.